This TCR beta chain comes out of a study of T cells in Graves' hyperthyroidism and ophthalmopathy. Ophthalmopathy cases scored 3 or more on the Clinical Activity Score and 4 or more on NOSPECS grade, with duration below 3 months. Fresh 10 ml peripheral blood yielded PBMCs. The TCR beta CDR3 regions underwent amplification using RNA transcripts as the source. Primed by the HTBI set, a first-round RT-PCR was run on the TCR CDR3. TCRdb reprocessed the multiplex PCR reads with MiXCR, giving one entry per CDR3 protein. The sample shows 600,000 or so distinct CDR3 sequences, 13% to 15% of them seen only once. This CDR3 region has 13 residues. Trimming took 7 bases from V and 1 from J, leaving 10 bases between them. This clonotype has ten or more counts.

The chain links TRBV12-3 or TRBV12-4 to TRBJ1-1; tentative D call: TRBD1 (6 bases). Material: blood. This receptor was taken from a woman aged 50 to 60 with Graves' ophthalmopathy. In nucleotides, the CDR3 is TGTGCCAGCACTTTGACAGGGAACACTGAAGCTTTCTTT. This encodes CASTLTGNTEAFF.